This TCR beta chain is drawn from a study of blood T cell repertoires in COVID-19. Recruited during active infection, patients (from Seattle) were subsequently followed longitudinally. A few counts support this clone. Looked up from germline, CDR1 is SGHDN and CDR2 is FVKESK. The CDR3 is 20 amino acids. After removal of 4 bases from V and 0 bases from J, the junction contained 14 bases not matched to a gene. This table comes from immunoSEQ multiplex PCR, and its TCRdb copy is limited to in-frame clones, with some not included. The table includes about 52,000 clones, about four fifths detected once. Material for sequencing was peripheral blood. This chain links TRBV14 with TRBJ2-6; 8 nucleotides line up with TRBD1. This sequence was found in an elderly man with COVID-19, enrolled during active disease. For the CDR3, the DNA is TGTGCCAGCAGCCCCTACGGACAGGGATTAAGAGGCTCTGGGGCCAACGTCCTGACTTTC. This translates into CASSPYGQGLRGSGANVLTF.